This T cell receptor (beta chain) emerged from a study of blood T cell repertoires in COVID-19. TCRdb's table, derived via immunoSEQ multiplex PCR, lists solely in-frame clones and lacks some. The sample has fewer than 200,000 clones, around 80% seen once. The ends lost 0 bases at V and 4 bases at J; junction bases unmatched: 3. Germline CDR1 and CDR2: KGHSH and LQKENI. This CDR3 has 14 amino acids. The rearrangement links TRBV18 to TRBJ2-7; 7 bases map to TRBD1. The sequenced sample consisted of PBMCs or T cells enriched from blood (not recorded which). The clonotype originates from a woman in her 70s in a cohort exposed to, infected with or recovered from COVID-19 (not recorded which). CDR3: CASSPPGTAYEQYF. CDR3 DNA sequence: TGTGCCAGCTCACCACCCGGGACAGCTTACGAGCAGTACTTC.